Each of the 6 T cell receptor beta chains below was sequenced from the same sample in a study of T cells in women clearing cervical HPV infection. The table came from immunoSEQ multiplex PCR; TCRdb's copy has only in-frame clones and leaves some out. This repertoire comprises more than 30,000 clones; its ten largest clones make up roughly 3.7%. The sequencing sample was made of blood buffy coat. The receptor set was obtained from a woman aged 18-70 years with a cervical HPV16 infection that either progressed to CIN3+ or cleared (not recorded which).

Turning to this clone: Sequencing ends 3 residues short of the CDR3 end; the germline J gene provides the rest. The chain has TRBV2 and TRBJ1-5, with D hard to call. Trimming pared 0 bases from V and 7 bases from J, leaving 19 bases between. Germline lookup yields CDR1 SNHLY and CDR2 FYNNEI. The CDR3 is made up of 17 amino acids. CDR3 region: CASSEARSWAVGQPQHF. The CDR3 DNA, read in part, is TGTGCCAGCAGTGAAGCGCGTTCGTGGGCAGTTGGGCAGCCC.

Notes on this clone: The DNA ends 3 residues before the CDR3 does, and the rest of the CDR3 is filled in from the germline J gene. The chain links TRBV5-1 to TRBJ1-2, with D possibly TRBD1 on 6 matching bases. Looked up from germline, CDR1 is SGHRS and CDR2 is YFSETQ. The length of the CDR3 is 12 residues. CDR3 DNA (partial): TGCGCCAGCAGCTCCCAGGGGTACGAG. Translating gives CASSSQGYE. The entire CDR3 reads CASSSQGYEYTF.

Note on this clone: The CDR3 end lies 3 residues beyond the end of the read and is filled in from the germline J gene. The chain recombines TRBV18 with TRBJ1-2; 8 nucleotides match TRBD1. CDR3 length equals 15 residues. Germline assignment: CDR1 KGHSH and CDR2 LQKENI. Germline trimming cut 3 bases from V and 0 bases from J; bases unmatched to any gene: 3. Partial CDR3 DNA: TGTGCCAGCTCACCGGGACAGGAGCCTAACTATGGC. Translation: CASSPGQEPNYG. The CDR3 reads in full as CASSPGQEPNYGYTF.

Note on this clone: The CDR3 end is not reached by the read, which stops 3 residues before it; the germline J gene fills it in. The V gene is TRBV19, the J gene TRBJ1-1, with D maybe TRBD1 (5 bases). V was shortened by 7 bases and J by 0 bases, with 12 bases between the two germline ends. The CDR3 totals 14 residues. Germline lookup yields CDR1 LNHDA and CDR2 SQIVND (reference sequence). CDR3 protein: CASKFGGVNTEAFF. CDR3 DNA, as far as it was read: TGTGCCAGTAAGTTCGGGGGAGTGAACACTGAA.

On this clone itself: At one end, the junction sequence differs from germline, possibly due to a read error. The read falls 3 residues short of the CDR3 end, and the missing part is taken from the germline J gene. The chain joins TRBV4-2 to TRBJ2-6; D call uncertain. This CDR3 has 17 residues. CDR1 is LGHNA and CDR2 is YNFKEQ in the germline V gene. The CDR3 is CASSQGAEGSGANVLTF. CDR3 DNA (partial): TGCGCCAGCAGCCAAGGTGCAGAAGGGTCCGGGGCCAACGTC.

The covered CDR3 bases are TGCGCCAGCAGCGTCCAAGAGACC. This encodes CASSVQET. The full CDR3 sequence reads CASSVQETQYF. The V gene is TRBV10-2, the J gene TRBJ2-5, with D hard to call. The CDR3 extends 3 residues past the end of the read, so its final part is completed from the germline J gene. CDR3 length: 11 residues. Germline loops: CDR1 WSHSY, CDR2 SAAADI. V lost 6 bases, J lost 1 base, and 3 bases lay in between.